Below are 23 T cell receptor beta chains sequenced from a single sample in a study of T cells in Graves' hyperthyroidism and ophthalmopathy (dated by TCRdb to about 2019). Library prep was done by multiplex PCR. Sequencing used an Illumina HiSeq 2000. The TCR beta CDR3 regions were amplified from the RNA transcripts. For the first round of RT-PCR on the TCR CDR3, the HTBI primer set was used together with the Qiagen OneStep RT-PCR kit. In-frame beta chains were kept once TCRdb had trimmed the public reads at Q25 with fastp and called clones with MiXCR. Rows matching on CDR3 protein sequence are summarized as one entry with the most common DNA and genes. The sample table contains 250,000 to 300,000 distinct CDR3 sequences; only one count was recorded for 15% of them. Jointly, the top ten make up roughly 30% of the sample. Input material: blood. These receptors came from a woman aged 45 to 65 with Graves' hyperthyroidism that later progressed to Graves' ophthalmopathy.

The genes are TRBV19 and TRBJ2-7; D is perhaps TRBD1 or TRBD2 (5 bases each). Germline CDR1 reads LNHDA; CDR2 reads SQIVND (reference sequence). The V and J ends lost 8 bases and 2 bases respectively, with 13 bases between them. This CDR3 spans 13 amino acids. CDR3 region: CASAPGRPYEQYF. As DNA, the CDR3 is TGTGCCAGTGCCCCGGGACGGCCCTACGAGCAGTACTTC.

This clonotype has at least ten counts. This sequence joins TRBV9 and TRBJ2-5; possibly TRBD1 for D (7 bases). Germline V gene lookup returns CDR1 SGDLS and CDR2 YYNGEE. CDR3 size: 14 residues. The V end lost 4 bases, the J end lost 4 bases, and 14 bases lay between the germline ends. Here the CDR3 reads CASSSGGTVETQYF. The CDR3 region has the DNA TGTGCCAGCAGCTCCGGAGGGACAGTAGAGACCCAGTACTTC.

This clonotype was seen more than once but under ten times. This rearrangement joins TRBV4-1 to TRBJ2-7; no firm D call. Trimming took off 3 bases at V and 1 base at J, with 25 bases between the two ends. Germline V gene lookup returns CDR1 MGHRA and CDR2 YSYEKL. The CDR3 has 19 residues. The CDR3 reads CASSQTIFGGKLSSYEQYF. CDR3 DNA sequence: TGCGCCAGCAGCCAGACCATCTTTGGTGGAAAGCTTAGTTCCTACGAGCAGTACTTC.

This clonotype was seen ten or more times. This chain connects TRBV6-1 to TRBJ1-5; a weak D match, TRBD1 (5 bases). Germline CDR1 MNHNS, CDR2 SASEGT. The V and J ends lost 6 bases and 6 bases respectively, with 18 bases between them. This CDR3 is 15 amino acids long. CDR3 region: CASSPGGPGGQPQHF. The CDR3 DNA sequence: TGTGCCAGCAGCCCTGGGGGTCCGGGAGGTCAGCCCCAGCATTTT.

This clonotype came up a few times. This chain connects TRBV9 to TRBJ2-4; TRBD2 matches 7 bases. Germline V lookup: CDR1 SGDLS, CDR2 YYNGEE. The CDR3 extends over 15 amino acids. Trimming at V came to 3 bases and at J to 0 bases, leaving 3 bases not matched to a gene. The CDR3 loop is CASSGEGTAKNIQYF. The CDR3 DNA is TGTGCCAGCAGCGGGGAGGGGACAGCCAAAAACATTCAGTACTTC.

This clonotype was seen at least ten times. The rearrangement links TRBV7-9 to TRBJ2-2; D uncertain. This CDR3 region has 12 residues. Trimming cost V 4 bases and J 5 bases, with 5 bases left between them. The germline V gene encodes CDR1 SEHNR and CDR2 FQNEAQ (reference sequence). In DNA form, the CDR3 reads TGTGCCAGCAGCTCACAGACCGGGGAGCTGTTTTTT. Amino acid sequence: CASSSQTGELFF. The whole variable domain, filled in from reference TRBV7-9 and TRBJ2-2, reads DTGVSQNPRHKITKRGQNVTFRCDPISEHNRLYWYRQTLGQGPEFLTYFQNEAQLEKSRLLSDRFSAERPKGSFSTLEIQRTEQGDSAMYLCASSSQTGELFFGEGSRLTVL.

The sample holds many counts of this clonotype. The chain is built from TRBV12-3 or TRBV12-4 and TRBJ2-7; the match to TRBD2 covers 8 bases. With V trimmed by 3 bases and J by 0 bases, 10 bases remained unmatched. This CDR3 spans 17 amino acids. CDR3 protein: CASSFGASGFLSYEQYF. As DNA, the CDR3 is TGTGCCAGCAGTTTTGGAGCTAGCGGGTTCCTCTCCTACGAGCAGTACTTC.

This clonotype has ten or more counts. This sequence joins TRBV11-2 and TRBJ2-1, with D maybe TRBD1 (5 bases). Deletions cut 2 bases from V and 10 bases from J, with 9 bases between. Germline V gene lookup returns CDR1 SGHAT and CDR2 FQNNGV. The length of the CDR3 is 12 residues. The CDR3 DNA reads TGTGCCAGCAGCTTAAGGGGCCAAGAGCAGTTCTTC. Its translation: CASSLRGQEQFF.

This chain uses TRBV10-3 with TRBJ1-1; 8 bases agree with TRBD1. V gave up 10 bases and J gave up 2 bases; unmatched junction bases: 9. The germline V gene encodes CDR1 ENHRY and CDR2 SYGVKD. The CDR3 has 14 amino acids. CDR3 sequence reads: CASDRGSLNTEAFF. The CDR3 coding sequence is TGTGCCAGCGACAGGGGCTCTCTTAACACTGAAGCTTTCTTT.

The sample holds many counts of this clonotype. This sequence joins TRBV20-1 and TRBJ2-1; 7 nucleotides match TRBD2. Germline CDR1 reads DFQATT; CDR2 reads SNEGSKA (reference sequence). V trimming: 6 bases; J trimming: 4 bases; junction bases outside the gene matches: 6. The CDR3 sequence is 13 residues long. The CDR3 protein is CSAWDYRYNEQFF. CDR3 DNA: TGCAGTGCATGGGACTACCGGTACAATGAGCAGTTCTTC.

The chain couples TRBV7-9 to TRBJ2-2; D is unclear. V dropped 1 base and J dropped 0 bases, with 6 bases sitting between them. Per germline, CDR1 SEHNR and CDR2 FQNEAQ (reference sequence). CDR3 length: 15 residues. The CDR3 coding sequence is TGTGCCAGCAGCTTAGGCAGGACGAACACCGGGGAGCTGTTTTTT. Protein sequence: CASSLGRTNTGELFF.

DNA for the CDR3: TGTGCCAGCAACGCGGGCTCAGGGGGGAGAGAGACCCAGTACTTC. Its protein product is CASNAGSGGRETQYF. The chain employs TRBV28 and TRBJ2-5; a possible D gene is TRBD1 (7 bases). Trimming left V 7 bases short and J 4 bases short, with 19 bases between. CDR1 is MDHEN and CDR2 is SYDVKM in the germline V gene. The CDR3 extends over 15 amino acids.

Ten or more counts support this clonotype. The chain uses TRBV24-1 and TRBJ2-2; D ambiguous. The CDR3 contains 12 residues. With 4 bases removed from V and 8 bases from J, the gap between germline ends came to 7 bases. Germline V gives CDR1 KGHDR, CDR2 SFDVKD. The DNA for the CDR3 is TGTGCCACCAGTGAATCGACAGGGGAGCTGTTTTTT. It codes for CATSESTGELFF.

This clonotype has at least ten counts. V and J are TRBV7-6 and TRBJ2-7; 7 bases map to TRBD2. This CDR3 has 14 amino acids. The J segment lost 0 bases and the V segment lost 5 bases, leaving 4 bases of the junction unmatched. The germline V gene encodes CDR1 SGHVS and CDR2 FNYEAQ. The CDR3 bases are TGTGCCAGCAGCCCTAGCGGAGCCTCCTACGAGCAGTACTTC. Residues: CASSPSGASYEQYF.

With respect to this clonotype: One base away lies a much larger clone, so this may be a sequencing read error. This chain links TRBV9 with TRBJ2-2; D might be TRBD1 (6 bases). From germline, CDR1 is SGDLS and CDR2 YYNGEE. Trimming took 5 bases from V and 1 from J, leaving 6 bases between them. CDR3 length: 13 residues. CDR3 region: CASRTGNTGELFF. For the CDR3, the DNA is TGTGCCAGCAGGACAGGGAACACCGGGGAGCTGTTTTTT. Using reference TRBV9 and TRBJ2-2 for the parts outside the CDR3, the full variable domain is DSGVTQTPKHLITATGQRVTLRCSPRSGDLSVYWYQQSLDQGLQFLIQYYNGEERAKGNILERFSAQQFPDLHSELNLSSLELGDSALYFCASRTGNTGELFFGEGSRLTVL.

This clonotype was recorded at least ten times. The rearrangement links TRBV5-8 to TRBJ1-1; possibly TRBD1 for D (5 bases). The length of the CDR3 is 15 residues. Germline CDR1 is SGHTS and CDR2 is YDEGEE. The V gene lost 1 base and the J gene lost 0 bases, with 10 bases spanning the gap. The CDR3 loop reads CASSLMDTLNTEAFF. CDR3 coding DNA: TGTGCCAGCAGCTTGATGGACACCTTGAACACTGAAGCTTTCTTT. Combining the CDR3 with reference TRBV5-8 and TRBJ1-1 gives the whole variable domain EAGVTQSPTHLIKTRGQQATLRCSPISGHTSVYWYQQALGLGLQFLLWYDEGEERNRGNFPPRFSGRQFPNYSSELNVNALELEDSALYLCASSLMDTLNTEAFFGQGTRLTVV.

This clonotype has just a few counts. The DNA of the CDR3 is TGCAGTGCTAGTAGTAGACGCGTCCTCCAAGAAAAACTGTTTTTT. Protein: CSASSRRVLQEKLFF. The chain joins TRBV20-1 to TRBJ1-4; the D is unclear. Germline loops: CDR1 DFQATT, CDR2 SNEGSKA (reference sequence). There are 15 residues in the CDR3. V lost 3 bases to trimming and J lost 8 bases, with 19 bases between them.

V and J are TRBV24-1 and TRBJ2-5; 8 bases agree with TRBD2. Trimming removed 5 bases from V and 4 bases from J; junction bases left unmatched: 8. Germline V CDR1 and CDR2: KGHDR, SFDVKD. The CDR3 loop spans 15 amino acids. In DNA form, the CDR3 reads TGTGCCACCAGTGGGGAGAGCGGGAGCTTAGAGACCCAGTACTTC. Translation gives CATSGESGSLETQYF.

At least ten counts were recorded for this clonotype. The chain joins TRBV6-1 to TRBJ2-2; D ambiguous. CDR3 length: 11 amino acids. CDR1 and CDR2 (germline): MNHNS, SASEGT. The V and J ends lost 9 bases and 6 bases respectively, with 8 bases between them. CDR3 bases: TGTGCCAGTTCGATCGCCGGGGAGCTGTTTTTT. Amino acids: CASSIAGELFF.

V usage is TRBV19 and J usage is TRBJ1-5; D unresolved. CDR1 LNHDA and CDR2 SQIVND come from the germline V gene (reference sequence). Trimming cost V 7 bases and J 2 bases, with 18 bases left between them. The length of the CDR3 is 16 residues. In DNA, the CDR3 is TGTGCCAGTAACCCGTTCGAAGGGTCGGGCAATCAGCCCCAGCATTTT. This codes for CASNPFEGSGNQPQHF.

This clonotype appeared a few times. The chain joins TRBV5-1 to TRBJ2-5, with TRBD2 matching over 14 bases. Trimming at V came to 2 bases and at J to 13 bases, leaving 7 bases not matched to a gene. Per germline, CDR1 SGHRS and CDR2 YFSETQ. The CDR3 has 14 amino acids. The chain's CDR3 is CASSFGTSGSTLYF. CDR3 sequence (DNA): TGCGCCAGCAGCTTCGGGACTAGCGGGAGTACACTGTACTTC.

The chain uses TRBV29-1 and TRBJ1-2; maybe TRBD1 (5 bases). V was trimmed by 4 bases and J by 5 bases, leaving 17 bases between them. This CDR3 contains 14 residues. Germline CDR1 and CDR2: SQVTM and ANQGSEA. CDR3 protein: CSVGLFEGTYGYTF. CDR3 DNA: TGCAGCGTTGGTCTTTTCGAGGGGACGTATGGCTACACCTTC.

This clonotype was recorded a few times. The chain is built from TRBV6-1 and TRBJ1-2, with 8 nucleotides matching TRBD1. The V gene's germline CDR1 is MNHNS and CDR2 SASEGT. V lost 5 bases, J lost 2 bases, and 34 bases stayed unmatched. CDR3 length: 24 amino acids. CDR3 protein: CASSLLGTGNYGYTGERGNYGYTF. The CDR3 coding sequence is TGTGCCAGCAGTCTCTTAGGGACAGGAAACTATGGCTACACGGGGGAGAGAGGAAACTATGGCTACACCTTC.